The source of this T cell receptor (beta chain) is a study of T cells in Graves' hyperthyroidism and ophthalmopathy. Study-wide results and limits: Within blood appeared most thyroid clonotypes that had expanded above 0.001.

Regions amplified from RNA transcripts were the TCR beta CDR3 regions. The primer set for the first-round RT-PCR of the TCR CDR3 was HTBI. In TCRdb, the multiplex PCR reads were re-called with MiXCR into one record per CDR3 protein. Here the sample spans about 560,000 distinct CDR3 sequences, around 13% being singletons. This clonotype has a count of ten or more. Its antigen is unknown. The TCR sequence derives from a woman aged 40 to 50 with Graves' hyperthyroidism. Sequencing input: blood.

The CDR3 coding sequence is TGTGCCAGCAGTTACAGACCCACCGGGGAGCTGTTTTTT. It translates to CASSYRPTGELFF. This sequence joins TRBV3-1 and TRBJ2-2, with unresolved D. The CDR3 totals 13 residues. The germline V and J ends were trimmed by 6 bases and 4 bases, with 9 bases remaining between them. CDR1 is LGHDT, CDR2 YNNKEL, per germline (reference sequence).